These 21 T cell receptor beta chains originate from one sample sequenced in a study of T cell repertoires in cytomegalovirus infection (dated 2019 in TCRdb). The treatment or condition label corresponds to: in vitro stimulation with specific CMV peptide epitopes to enrich CMV-specific T cells. Sequencing relied on an Illumina HiSeq 1500. TCRdb passed the public sequencing reads through fastp at Q25 and MiXCR, retaining productive beta sequences. Each CDR3 protein appears once, grouped with its most common genes and DNA. This sample has about 830,000 distinct CDR3 sequences in its table, and approximately 30% of those were observed once. Around an eighth of the sample belongs to the ten largest clones. These receptors have no identified antigens. The sequencing used cultured CD8+ T cells from PBMCs, collected from culture after CMV antigen stimulation. Every receptor here comes from a human donor in good health (CMV status not recorded). Some clones in this sample may be carry-over from other donors' samples.

This clonotype was seen only a few times. The rearrangement uses TRBV6-6 and TRBJ2-5, with D perhaps TRBD1 or TRBD2 (5 bases each). The CDR3 has 15 amino acids. Germline V gene data show CDR1 as MNHNY and CDR2 as SVGAGI (reference sequence). The germline V and J ends were trimmed by 7 bases and 4 bases, with 19 bases remaining between them. The CDR3 region is CASTHRDAEGETQYF. DNA of the CDR3: TGTGCCAGCACCCACCGGGACGCCGAAGGAGAGACCCAGTACTTC.

About this clonotype: One end of the junction is discordant with germline, which a read error may explain. The gene calls are TRBV12-3 or TRBV12-4 and TRBJ2-3; tentatively, D is TRBD2 (5 bases). The CDR3 loop spans 15 amino acids. This CDR3 reads CVSARSSGRTDTQYF. CDR3 coding DNA: TGTGTCAGCGCACGGTCGAGCGGCCGCACAGATACGCAGTATTTT.

The rearrangement links TRBV19 to TRBJ1-4, with D unclear. V lost 6 bases, J lost 8 bases, and 13 bases lay in between. Germline CDR1 is LNHDA and CDR2 is SQIVND (reference sequence). The CDR3 spans 13 residues. The CDR3 nucleotides are TGTGCCAGTAGCCACACCTTTGCCGAAAAACTGTTTTTT. Its protein is CASSHTFAEKLFF.

This sequence joins TRBV7-6 and TRBJ1-2; D may be TRBD1 (5 bases). V was trimmed by 5 bases and J by 3 bases, leaving 22 bases between them. Germline V gene lookup returns CDR1 SGHVS and CDR2 FNYEAQ. This CDR3 contains 17 residues. The CDR3: CASSPNVGGPGDYGYTF. Here the CDR3 DNA reads TGTGCCAGCAGCCCTAACGTTGGGGGACCAGGCGACTATGGCTACACCTTC.

This clonotype was detected a few times. The chain couples TRBV6-1 to TRBJ2-7, with a weak D call TRBD1 (6 bases). The germline V gene has CDR1 MNHNS and CDR2 SASEGT. CDR3 length: 15 residues. Trimming left V 5 bases short and J 2 bases short, with 16 bases between. The CDR3 DNA is TGTGCCAGCAGTTACCTACAGGGATTCACCTACGAGCAGTACTTC. Protein sequence: CASSYLQGFTYEQYF.

The rearrangement uses TRBV7-9 and TRBJ2-7; 9 bases agree with TRBD1. Germline loops: CDR1 SEHNR, CDR2 FQNEAQ (reference sequence). CDR3 length: 16 residues. The V and J ends lost 0 bases and 3 bases, in that order; junction bases with no gene match: 6. CDR3 nucleotide sequence: TGTGCCAGCAGCTTAGCAATATGGGACAGGGACTACGAGCAGTACGTC. Protein product: CASSLAIWDRDYEQYV.

This chain connects TRBV6-5 to TRBJ1-1; maybe TRBD1 (5 bases). The germline CDR1 and CDR2 sequences are MNHEY and SVGAGI. The CDR3 consists of 16 residues. V gave up 0 bases and J gave up 5 bases, with 16 bases separating them. The CDR3 loop reads CASSYSTGEATTEAFF. CDR3 DNA: TGTGCCAGCAGTTACTCGACGGGGGAGGCGACGACTGAAGCTTTCTTT.

The chain carries TRBV7-8 and TRBJ2-7, with TRBD1 as a possible D gene (6 bases). Trimming stripped 4 bases from V and 3 bases from J, with 10 bases between. Per germline, CDR1 SGHVS and CDR2 FQNEAQ. The CDR3 covers 13 residues. The CDR3, as DNA: TGTGCCAGCAGCTCTAGGGACAACTACGAGCAGTACGTC. Residues: CASSSRDNYEQYV.

The chain couples TRBV6-5 to TRBJ2-1, with D perhaps TRBD1 or TRBD2 (5 bases each). Germline V CDR1 and CDR2: MNHEY, SVGAGI. Trimming took 8 bases from V and 7 from J, leaving 15 bases between them. The CDR3 totals 13 residues. The CDR3 region is CASAGTTVNEQFF. In nucleotides, the CDR3 is TGTGCCAGCGCTGGGACCACGGTTAATGAGCAGTTCTTC.

This clonotype was picked up a small number of times. The chain is built from TRBV7-9 and TRBJ2-7, with 12 nucleotides matching TRBD2. Germline V CDR1 and CDR2: SEHNR, FQNEAQ (reference sequence). CDR3 length: 18 amino acids. Trimming took 0 bases from V and 0 from J; bases not matched to a gene: 6. The CDR3 loop reads CASSLAIGLAGPSYEQYF. The CDR3 DNA sequence: TGTGCCAGCAGCTTAGCGATAGGACTAGCGGGGCCCTCCTACGAGCAGTACTTC.

This clonotype has just a few counts. The V gene is TRBV12-3 or TRBV12-4, the J gene TRBJ2-7; 7 bases are shared with TRBD1. V was pared by 6 bases and J by 4 bases, with 12 bases of the junction left unmatched. This CDR3 region has 15 residues. The CDR3 DNA reads as TGTGCCAGCAGCCCGAGGGACAGATCAAGGTACGAGCAGTACTTC. This codes for CASSPRDRSRYEQYF.

The genes are TRBV4-3 and TRBJ2-1; unclear D gene. Germline V gene sequence: CDR1 LGHNA, CDR2 YSLEER. Between the trimmed V and J ends, which lost 2 bases and 6 bases, there was a span of 8 bases. This CDR3 has 13 amino acids. CDR3 in amino acids: CASSQWSFNEQFF. The CDR3 coding sequence is TGCGCCAGCAGCCAATGGAGCTTCAATGAGCAGTTCTTC.

This clonotype was counted between two and nine times. This sequence joins TRBV27 and TRBJ1-1; 9 bases line up with TRBD1. Germline V gene data show CDR1 as MNHEY and CDR2 as SMNVEV (reference sequence). Trimming removed 8 bases from V and 4 bases from J; junction bases left unmatched: 8. The CDR3 runs to 14 residues. The CDR3 DNA sequence: TGTGCCAGCGCGGACAGGGGAGGCTCCACTGAAGCTTTCTTT. Its protein is CASADRGGSTEAFF.

This clonotype was picked up a small number of times. The chain is built from TRBV7-6 and TRBJ2-6; D may be TRBD1 or TRBD2 (6 bases each). CDR1 and CDR2 from the germline V gene are SGHVS and FNYEAQ. The CDR3 is 20 residues long. Trimming left V 5 bases short and J 0 bases short, with 23 bases between. This chain's CDR3 is CASSTIPGQAGSSGANVLTF. CDR3 nucleotide sequence: TGTGCCAGCAGCACAATCCCGGGACAAGCGGGTAGCTCTGGGGCCAACGTCCTGACTTTC.

This clonotype came up once. This chain connects TRBV4-2 to TRBJ2-3, with D possibly called TRBD1 or TRBD2 (7 bases each). V gave up 2 bases and J gave up 6 bases, with 15 bases separating them. From germline, CDR1 is LGHNA and CDR2 YNFKEQ. The length of the CDR3 is 15 residues. CDR3 region: CASSQPGRGPDTQYF. The CDR3 DNA is TGTGCCAGCAGCCAACCTGGGAGGGGGCCGGATACGCAGTATTTT.

Concerning this clonotype: A read error is possible here, since a much larger clone lies one base away. V gene TRBV27 combines with J gene TRBJ2-1; the D gene is possibly TRBD2 (5 bases). Germline assignment: CDR1 MNHEY and CDR2 SMNVEV (reference sequence). This CDR3 is 11 amino acids long. CDR3 bases: TGTGTCAGCAGTTTCAGCGGTGAGCAGTTCTTC. Translated, it gives CVSSFSGEQFF.

The CDR3 nucleotides read TGTGCCAGCAGCTGGAGGTTCTTC. Amino acid sequence: CASSWRFF. The V call is TRBV5-8, the J call TRBJ2-1; D uncertain. The length of the CDR3 is 8 residues. V was pared by 3 bases and J by 15 bases, with 4 bases between. Germline CDR1 SGHTS, CDR2 YDEGEE.

The chain employs TRBV12-3 or TRBV12-4 and TRBJ1-2, with D tentatively TRBD1 (6 bases). The length of the CDR3 is 14 residues. V shed 4 bases and J shed 3 bases, with 12 bases lying between them. CDR3 DNA sequence: TGTGCCAGCAGTTCCCAGGGGTTCTACTATGGCTACACCTTC. This encodes CASSSQGFYYGYTF.

This clonotype was observed a few times. The chain joins TRBV6-4 to TRBJ1-1; D perhaps matches TRBD1 (6 bases). The CDR3 spans 15 residues. Germline CDR1 and CDR2: MRHNA and SNTAGT. The ends were cut back, 6 bases at V and 3 bases at J, with 17 bases in the middle. CDR3: CASSQTGLGDTEAFF. CDR3 nucleotides: TGTGCCAGCAGCCAGACAGGTCTGGGTGACACTGAAGCTTTCTTT.

V and J are TRBV7-9 and TRBJ2-1; 8 nucleotides match TRBD1. V was pared by 0 bases and J by 3 bases, with 7 bases of the junction left unmatched. Per the germline V gene, CDR1 is SEHNR and CDR2 is FQNEAQ (reference sequence). CDR3 length equals 17 residues. CDR3 nucleotides: TGTGCCAGCAGCTTAGCTGACGGGACAGGTGACTACAATGAGCAGTTCTTC. This gives the protein CASSLADGTGDYNEQFF.

The chain joins TRBV6-4 to TRBJ1-1; 7 bases agree with TRBD1. The junction had 7 bases not matched to a gene; V was cut back by 4 bases and J by 2 bases. Germline values: CDR1 MRHNA, CDR2 SNTAGT. This CDR3 comprises 15 residues. In DNA, the CDR3 is TGTGCCAGCAGTGCCGGGAGGGGGCCCAACACTGAAGCTTTCTTT. Amino acids: CASSAGRGPNTEAFF.